The clone carrying this T cell receptor beta chain occurred many times. Its antigen is not known. V shed 1 base and J 6 bases; nucleotides not matched to a gene: 4. There are 16 residues in the CDR3. Germline V lookup: CDR1 SNHLY, CDR2 FYNNEI. This entry belongs to a study of glioma-infiltrating T cells. Study-level points and caveats: Only very few CDR3 sequences appeared in both tissue and blood. Gliomas, especially low-grade, showed above-expected tissue-blood divergence; non-neoplastic patients showed below.

Amplification of TCR alpha and beta CDR3 regions from RNA used iRepertoire nested multiplex PCR. TCRdb processed the multiplex PCR reads anew with MiXCR; each CDR3 protein has one entry. The sample contains approximately 45,000 distinct CDR3 sequences, under 25% of which appear only once. The sample consisted of glioma tissue, nonneoplastic brain tissue, or PBMCs (not recorded which). The receptor was derived from a human donor with low-grade glioma or glioblastoma, undergoing nonglioma brain surgery, or in good health (not recorded which). J is TRBJ2-3 and V is TRBV2; 13 bases align to TRBD2. The CDR3 here is CASSEGTSGGADTQYF. The CDR3 nucleotides are TGTGCCAGCAGTGAAGGGACTAGCGGGGGCGCGGATACGCAGTATTTT.